Shown below are 11 T cell receptor beta chains from a single sample sequenced in a study of T-cell reconstitution after alpha-beta-depleted transplantation in children listed by TCRdb under 2016. The receptor library was made with PCR. Sequencing instrument: Illumina HiSeq 2500. Molecular barcoding was employed in the preparation of TCR libraries, with unique molecular identifiers being used to normalize TCRbeta repertoire quantification. The public reads were reprocessed in TCRdb via fastp at Q25 and MiXCR, keeping in-frame beta chains. Entries are consolidated by CDR3 protein sequence, retaining the most common genes and DNA. For this sample the table gives 330,000 or so distinct CDR3 sequences, of which around 10% were detected only once. The top ten constitute less than 8% of the sample. What the treatment or condition label conveys for this sample: allogeneic hematopoietic cell transplantation with graft depleted of TCRalphabeta T cells and CD19 B cells.

The sequences come from PBMCs, collected before TCRalphabeta/CD19-depleted stem cell transplant. The receptor source for this set is a boy less than two years old with acute myeloid leukemia, due to receive a stem cell transplant.

There are many counts of this clonotype. V usage is TRBV24-1 and J usage is TRBJ2-1, with D perhaps TRBD1 or TRBD2 (5 bases each). V was cut by 7 bases and J by 5 bases, with 29 bases left in between. The CDR3 sequence is 19 residues long. The V gene's germline CDR1 is KGHDR and CDR2 SFDVKD. The CDR3 is CATSPRGVRSLSLNNEQFF. The CDR3 DNA sequence: TGTGCCACCAGCCCGCGAGGGGTCCGCTCACTCTCCTTGAACAATGAGCAGTTCTTC.

J is TRBJ2-6 and V is TRBV2, with 7 bases aligning to TRBD2. After removal of 1 base from V and 2 bases from J, the junction contained 2 bases not matched to a gene. The length of the CDR3 is 16 residues. Germline V gene lookup returns CDR1 SNHLY and CDR2 FYNNEI. CDR3: CASSEGGGTGANVLTF. The CDR3 DNA reads TGTGCCAGCAGTGAAGGGGGAGGGACTGGGGCCAACGTCCTGACTTTC.

This clonotype was recorded at least ten times. The CDR3 here is CASSYFPFALSGRWDTQYF. CDR3 sequence (DNA): TGTGCCAGCAGTTACTTCCCCTTCGCCCTTAGCGGGAGGTGGGATACGCAGTATTTT. The chain uses TRBV6-5 and TRBJ2-3, with 10 positions matching TRBD2. CDR1 is MNHEY and CDR2 is SVGAGI in the germline V gene. With 1 base clipped from V and 6 bases from J, the junction kept 16 bases outside the gene matches. The CDR3 runs 19 residues.

This clonotype showed up many times. The rearrangement joins TRBV7-3 to TRBJ2-6, with a weak D call TRBD2 (5 bases). Germline V gene lookup returns CDR1 SGHTA and CDR2 FQGTGA. The CDR3 length is 16 residues. The V gene lost 1 base and the J gene lost 3 bases, with 10 bases spanning the gap. The CDR3 region is CASSLSLAGGANVLTF. In DNA, the CDR3 is TGTGCCAGCAGCTTAAGTCTAGCCGGTGGGGCCAACGTCCTGACTTTC.

This clonotype was recorded a few times. The chain joins TRBV19 to TRBJ2-5; 10 nucleotides match TRBD1. Germline V gene sequence: CDR1 LNHDA, CDR2 SQIVND (reference sequence). The CDR3 has 17 amino acids. Trimming removed 3 bases from V and 5 bases from J; junction bases left unmatched: 12. CDR3 sequence (DNA): TGTGCCAGTAGTATGAAGACAAGGGACAGGGGCGGTGAGACCCAGTACTTC. Amino acid sequence: CASSMKTRDRGGETQYF.

This clonotype was counted many times. The genes are TRBV3-1 and TRBJ2-2; maybe TRBD1 (6 bases). The CDR3 contains 15 residues. The germline V gene encodes CDR1 LGHDT and CDR2 YNNKEL (reference sequence). Trimming stripped 1 base from V and 3 bases from J, with 9 bases between. The CDR3 DNA reads TGTGCCAGCAGCCAAGCCCAGGGGCACACCGGGGAGCTGTTTTTT. Its translation is CASSQAQGHTGELFF.

This clonotype has more than one count but fewer than ten. The V gene is TRBV20-1, the J gene TRBJ2-4; 9 bases align to TRBD2. The ends lost 6 bases at V and 4 bases at J; junction bases unmatched: 10. CDR1 and CDR2 from the germline V gene are DFQATT and SNEGSKA (reference sequence). The CDR3 has 15 amino acids. The CDR3 protein is CSARRPSGGKNIQYF. As DNA, the CDR3 is TGCAGTGCGAGAAGACCCAGCGGGGGGAAAAACATTCAGTACTTC.

The chain employs TRBV18 and TRBJ2-7, with 12 bases that match TRBD2. The trim removed 2 bases at V and 2 bases at J, leaving 4 bases unmatched. Germline CDR1 reads KGHSH; CDR2 reads LQKENI. The CDR3 is 16 amino acids. CDR3 DNA sequence: TGTGCCAGCTCACCAATGACTAGCGGGGGACCCTACGAGCAGTACTTC. Translation: CASSPMTSGGPYEQYF. The entire variable domain, with the rest obtained from reference TRBV18 and TRBJ2-7, is as follows: NAGVMQNPRHLVRRRGQEARLRCSPMKGHSHVYWYRQLPEEGLKFMVYLQKENIIDESGMPKERFSAEFPKEGPSILRIQQVVRGDSAAYFCASSPMTSGGPYEQYFGPGTRLTVT.

This clonotype was seen at least ten times. This chain connects TRBV6-1 to TRBJ1-1, with D hard to call. With 6 bases removed from V and 0 bases from J, the gap between germline ends came to 23 bases. The CDR3 has 18 residues. CDR1 is MNHNS and CDR2 is SASEGT in the germline V gene. This CDR3 reads CASSDLVQQHFVNTEAFF. The CDR3 region has the DNA TGTGCCAGCAGCGATTTGGTACAACAGCACTTCGTGAACACTGAAGCTTTCTTT.

In this sample, this clonotype turned up many times. The gene calls are TRBV6-5 and TRBJ1-1; a weak D match, TRBD1 (5 bases). Germline values: CDR1 MNHEY, CDR2 SVGAGI. This CDR3 has 17 amino acids. V was pared by 4 bases and J by 1 base, with 19 bases between. CDR3 loop: CASSWPAGPPPNTEAFF. The CDR3 coding sequence is TGTGCCAGCAGTTGGCCGGCAGGGCCACCCCCGAACACTGAAGCTTTCTTT.

This clonotype was seen many times. The chain uses TRBV29-1 and TRBJ1-2; 8 bases are shared with TRBD1. Germline V CDR1 and CDR2: SQVTM, ANQGSEA. The CDR3 runs to 12 residues. V dropped 7 bases and J dropped 4; count of bases not matched to a gene: 5. The CDR3 is CSALDRAYGYTF. As DNA, the CDR3 is TGCAGCGCCCTGGACAGGGCCTATGGCTACACCTTC.